This TCR beta chain derives from a study of OX40 agonist ivuxolimab in advanced cancers. Notes on the research overall: Ivuxolimab, which targeted the costimulatory receptor OX40 (CD134), was an agonistic, fully human IgG2 monoclonal antibody. Intravenous ivuxolimab was administered to patients every 2 weeks at six dose levels: 0.01, 0.1, 0.3, 1.5, 3 and 10 mg/kg. Of the 50 or so patients in dose escalation, around 20 had hepatocellular carcinoma, some 15 had melanoma, 9 had renal cell carcinoma and 9 had head and neck cancer. In the dose-escalation cohort, roughly 80% of patients were male, and the mean age was approximately 60 years, with a range of roughly 23 to 85. Patients were allowed to have had prior anti-PD-1, anti-PD-L1 or anti-CTLA-4 therapy, and 40% to 45% of the dose-escalation patients had previously received checkpoint inhibitors. Partial responses occurred in three dose-escalation patients: two with cutaneous melanoma and one with hepatocellular carcinoma. The point of sequencing TCRbeta in the periphery was to test whether ivuxolimab changed TCR sequence diversity and drove clonal T-cell expansion. The paper covers the monotherapy dose-escalation part of the phase I ivuxolimab trial, which included N of about 50 patients. What the work shows at the level of the full study, not this receptor alone: Low levels of normalized T-cell clonal expansion were also seen in some nonresponding patients. Partial responders in the 0.1-3.0 mg/kg groups had among the lowest normalized peripheral clonal expansion, especially among CD8+ T cells. After ivuxolimab, CD8+ T cells had more expanded clones than CD4+ T cells on average. At doses of 0.1 to 3.0 mg/kg, clonal expansion of both CD4+ and CD8+ T cells in blood was seen between baseline and week 6. The antigen specificity of the peripheral T cells that underwent clonal expansion was not determined.

This clone appeared once. Its antigen has not been determined. Base qualities were left out, and no much larger clone turns up one base away. Patients with a history of autoimmune disease or receiving systemic immunosuppression were excluded from the trial. Peripheral blood for TCR sequencing was drawn from every dose cohort at baseline, at cycle 4 day 1 and at cycle 7 day 1. The samples were drawn from a first-in-human, open-label, multicenter phase I dose-escalation trial of ivuxolimab. Adults with locally advanced or metastatic head and neck squamous cell, hepatocellular, melanoma or renal cell carcinoma were enrolled in the trial. Before TCR sequencing, CD4+ T cells and CD8+ T cells were sorted from peripheral blood as separate populations. The germline V gene (reference sequence) yields SGHAT for CDR1 and FQDESV for CDR2. Trimming costs V 5 bases and J 0 bases, and their ends lie 10 bases apart. The CDR3 covers 14 residues, taking in both the cysteine and the phenylalanine. Left in the record is the CDR3 DNA by itself, 42 bases read in frame from the first base.

Genomic DNA was extracted from sorted cells for sequencing of the TCRbeta CDR3 region. The immunoSEQ Assay was used to sequence the TCRbeta CDR3 regions. TCRdb re-hosts the immuneACCESS table, in-frame sequences only. Its copies lack some clones; in the studies checked, an unresolved V gene accounts for under half of them, and the cause for the rest is not known. The sample data list under 80,000 clones, and over 75% of these were observed just once. The leading ten clones occupy about 0.57% of the sample. This specimen consisted of CD4+ or CD8+ T cells sorted from blood, obtained in a trial of the OX40 agonist ivuxolimab. The origin of this receptor is an adult with an advanced solid tumor such as melanoma, head and neck, liver or kidney cancer. The rearranged chain carries TRBV11-1 and TRBJ2-5; the best D guess is TRBD1, with 6 bases matching. The encoded CDR3 is CASSRAGDQETQYF. The nucleotides are TGTGCCAGCAGCCGAGCAGGGGACCAAGAGACCCAGTACTTC.